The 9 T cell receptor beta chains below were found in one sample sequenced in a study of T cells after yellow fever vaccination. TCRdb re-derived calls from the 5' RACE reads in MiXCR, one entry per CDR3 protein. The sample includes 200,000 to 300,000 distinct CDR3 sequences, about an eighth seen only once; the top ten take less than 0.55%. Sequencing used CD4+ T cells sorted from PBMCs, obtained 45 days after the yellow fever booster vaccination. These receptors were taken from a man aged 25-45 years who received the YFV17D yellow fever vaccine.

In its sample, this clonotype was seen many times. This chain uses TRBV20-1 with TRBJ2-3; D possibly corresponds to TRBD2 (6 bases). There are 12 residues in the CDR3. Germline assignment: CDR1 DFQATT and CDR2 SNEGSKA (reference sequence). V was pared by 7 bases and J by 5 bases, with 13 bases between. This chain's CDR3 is CSVSAGGDTQYF. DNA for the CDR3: TGCAGTGTGTCAGCGGGTGGAGATACGCAGTATTTT.

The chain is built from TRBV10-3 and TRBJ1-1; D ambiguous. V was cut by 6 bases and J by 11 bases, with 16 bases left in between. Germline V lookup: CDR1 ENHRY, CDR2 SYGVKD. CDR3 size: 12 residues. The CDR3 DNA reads TGTGCCATCAGGGACGGGAACACTCAGGCTTTCTTT. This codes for CAIRDGNTQAFF.

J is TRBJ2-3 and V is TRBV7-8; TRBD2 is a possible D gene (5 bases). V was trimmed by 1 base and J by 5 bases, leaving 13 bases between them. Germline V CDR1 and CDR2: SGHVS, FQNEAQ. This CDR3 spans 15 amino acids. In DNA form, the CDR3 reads TGTGCCAGCAGCTTAGAGGCCCCGGGGATAGATACGCAGTATTTT. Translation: CASSLEAPGIDTQYF.

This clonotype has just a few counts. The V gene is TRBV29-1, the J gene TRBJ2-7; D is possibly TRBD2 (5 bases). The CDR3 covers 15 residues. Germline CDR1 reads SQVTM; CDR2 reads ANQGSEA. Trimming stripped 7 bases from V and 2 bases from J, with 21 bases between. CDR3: CSATRFAGPAYEQYF. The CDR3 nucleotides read TGCAGCGCCACCCGGTTCGCGGGCCCCGCCTACGAGCAGTACTTC.

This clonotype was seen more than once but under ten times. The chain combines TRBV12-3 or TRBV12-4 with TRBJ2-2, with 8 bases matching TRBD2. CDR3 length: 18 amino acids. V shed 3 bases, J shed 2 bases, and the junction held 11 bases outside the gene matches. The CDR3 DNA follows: TGTGCCAGCAGTTTCATCCCCCTCTTAGCGGGAAACACCGGGGAGCTGTTTTTT. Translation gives CASSFIPLLAGNTGELFF.

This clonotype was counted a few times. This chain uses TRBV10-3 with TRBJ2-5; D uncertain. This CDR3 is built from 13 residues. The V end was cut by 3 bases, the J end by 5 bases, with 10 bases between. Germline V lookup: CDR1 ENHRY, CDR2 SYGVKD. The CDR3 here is CAISDSTMETQYF. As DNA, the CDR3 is TGTGCCATCAGTGACAGTACCATGGAGACCCAGTACTTC.

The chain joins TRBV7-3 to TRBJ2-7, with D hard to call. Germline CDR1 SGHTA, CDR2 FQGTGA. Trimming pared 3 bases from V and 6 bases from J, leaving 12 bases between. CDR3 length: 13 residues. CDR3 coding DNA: TGTGCCAGCAGCTTCGATAGAGAGAGCGAGCAGTACTTC. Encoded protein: CASSFDRESEQYF. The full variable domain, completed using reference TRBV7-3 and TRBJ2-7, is GAGVSQTPSNKVTEKGKYVELRCDPISGHTALYWYRQSLGQGPEFLIYFQGTGAADDSGLPNDRFFAVRPEGSVSTLKIQRTERGDSAVYLCASSFDRESEQYFGPGTRLTVT.

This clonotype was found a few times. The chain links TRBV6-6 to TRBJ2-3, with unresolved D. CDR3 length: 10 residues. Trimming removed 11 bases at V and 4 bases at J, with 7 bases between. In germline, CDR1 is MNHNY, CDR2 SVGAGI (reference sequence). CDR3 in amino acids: CASVADTQYF. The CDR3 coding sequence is TGTGCCTCCGTGGCAGATACGCAGTATTTT.

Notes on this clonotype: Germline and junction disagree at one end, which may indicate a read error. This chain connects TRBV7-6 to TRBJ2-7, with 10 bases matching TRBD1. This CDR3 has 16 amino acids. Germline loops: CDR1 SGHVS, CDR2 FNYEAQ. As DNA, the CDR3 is TGTACCAGCAGCTTAAGGACAGGGGGTAGCTCCTACGAGCAGTACTTC. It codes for CTSSLRTGGSSYEQYF.